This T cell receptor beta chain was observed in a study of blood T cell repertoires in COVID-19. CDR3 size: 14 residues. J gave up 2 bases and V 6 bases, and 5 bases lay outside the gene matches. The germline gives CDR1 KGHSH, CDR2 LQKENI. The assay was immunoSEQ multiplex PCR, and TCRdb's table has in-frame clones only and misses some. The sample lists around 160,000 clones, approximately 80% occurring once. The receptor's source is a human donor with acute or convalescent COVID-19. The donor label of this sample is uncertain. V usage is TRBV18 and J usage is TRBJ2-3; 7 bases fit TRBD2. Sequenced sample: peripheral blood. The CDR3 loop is CASSGAGFTDTQYF. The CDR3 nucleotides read TGTGCCAGCTCTGGAGCGGGATTCACAGATACGCAGTATTTT.